Listed below are T cell receptor beta chains from one sample, sequenced in a study of T-cell memory formation after mild COVID-19. TCRdb redid the calling of the 5' RACE reads with MiXCR, one entry per CDR3 protein. Of around 250,000 distinct CDR3 sequences listed, 8% to 9.5% were seen once; the top ten hold 22%. Sequenced sample: PBMCs or a T cell subset sorted from them (not recorded which). Receptors originate from a man younger than 35 who had mild COVID-19 (a few samples of this study predate the infection). Cell type and time point are not known. The CDR3 runs from the conserved cysteine through the conserved F or W. The D gene is left open where the match is weak. The size field is filled for only some rows; it gives once, few, many or a size class.

clone_size,j_call,v_call,cdr3_length,d_call,cdr3_aa,cdr3_nt
many,TRBJ2-7,TRBV5-1,15,-,CASSLEGASSYEQYF,TGCGCCAGCAGCTTGGAAGGGGCTTCCTCCTACGAGCAGTACTTC
-,TRBJ2-7,TRBV12-3/TRBV12-4,13,-,CASSWAQAYEQYF,TGTGCCAGCAGTTGGGCTCAGGCCTACGAGCAGTACTTC
-,TRBJ1-3,TRBV5-4,15,-,CASTPDPSSGNTIYF,TGTGCCAGCACCCCGGACCCTTCCTCTGGAAACACCATATATTTT
few,TRBJ2-3,TRBV6-5,14,TRBD1,CASKIQGASDTQYF,TGTGCCAGCAAGATCCAGGGGGCATCAGATACGCAGTATTTT
-,TRBJ1-3,TRBV6-2/TRBV6-3,11,-,CASFAGMAIYF,TGTGCCAGCTTCGCCGGGATGGCCATATATTTT
few,TRBJ1-1,TRBV5-1,14,-,CASSSSGSRTEAFF,TGCGCCAGCAGCTCATCAGGGAGTAGGACTGAAGCTTTCTTT
-,TRBJ2-7,TRBV5-1,14,TRBD1,CASSKGQGLYEQYF,TGCGCCAGCAGCAAGGGACAGGGTCTCTACGAGCAGTACTTC
many,TRBJ2-7,TRBV7-2,15,TRBD1,CASRPGQASSYEQYF,TGTGCCAGCAGACCCGGACAGGCCAGCTCCTACGAGCAGTACTTC
-,TRBJ2-2,TRBV5-1,15,TRBD1,CASSYRGTNTGELFF,TGCGCCAGTTCGTACAGGGGAACGAACACCGGGGAGCTGTTTTTT
few,TRBJ1-1,TRBV19,14,TRBD1,CASSVRQGNTEAFF,TGTGCCAGTAGTGTTCGACAGGGGAACACTGAAGCTTTCTTT
-,TRBJ2-6,TRBV7-7,15,-,CASSLGLGGANVLTF,TGTGCCAGCAGCTTAGGACTAGGTGGGGCCAACGTCCTGACTTTC
many,TRBJ2-3,TRBV5-1,15,TRBD1,CASSFEQGTLNTQYF,TGCGCCAGCAGCTTCGAACAGGGGACACTGAATACGCAGTATTTT
few,TRBJ1-1,TRBV20-1,17,TRBD1,CSARENQGARWNTEAFF,TGCAGTGCTAGAGAAAACCAGGGGGCGAGGTGGAACACTGAAGCTTTCTTT
-,TRBJ2-1,TRBV5-1,16,-,CASSLGGGLAYNEQFF,TGCGCCAGCAGCTTGGGTGGAGGGTTGGCCTACAATGAGCAGTTCTTC
few,TRBJ2-5,TRBV2,13,TRBD2,CATKRGRGETQYF,TGTGCCACCAAGCGGGGGAGGGGAGAGACCCAGTACTTC